Below, 14 T cell receptor beta chains from the same sample are listed, as sequenced in a study of blood T cells in healthy people across ages. Through a sample-barcoded 5' primer and a J-beta primer mix, a second PCR was run for 7 to 11 cycles. TCRdb fed the 5' RACE reads into MiXCR, producing one record per CDR3 protein. The sample comprises about a million distinct CDR3 sequences, roughly 50% of which are singletons, and over 20% rests with the top ten. Sequenced: blood. These receptors were obtained from a woman aged 55-69 years in good health.

This chain uses TRBV7-6 with TRBJ1-2; D call uncertain. Germline CDR1 SGHVS, CDR2 FNYEAQ. V was clipped by 5 bases and J by 6 bases, with 7 bases between them. The length of the CDR3 is 11 residues. This CDR3 is CASSDMDGYTF. CDR3 nucleotide sequence: TGTGCCAGCAGCGATATGGATGGCTACACCTTC.

Comments on this clonotype: Sequence at one end of the junction differs from germline and may be a read error. V usage is TRBV7-9 and J usage is TRBJ2-3; 8 nucleotides match TRBD2. The germline V gene has CDR1 SEHNR and CDR2 FQNEAQ (reference sequence). The CDR3 is 14 residues long. In DNA, the CDR3 is TGTGCCAGCAGCTTGCGCGGGAGGAGAGATGCGCAGTATTTT. Translation: CASSLRGRRDAQYF.

Details on this clonotype: The junction and the germline gene differ at one end; a read error may be behind it. CDR3 DNA sequence: TGTGCCAGCAGTTTACGGACTAGTTTCACAGAGACGCAGTATTTT. It is translated as CASSLRTSFTETQYF. This chain connects TRBV27 to TRBJ2-3, with 7 bases that match TRBD2. The CDR3 is made up of 15 amino acids. The germline V gene encodes CDR1 MNHEY and CDR2 SMNVEV (reference sequence).

This clonotype was observed a handful of times. The chain employs TRBV29-1 and TRBJ2-7; 8 positions agree with TRBD2. Germline V gene lookup returns CDR1 SQVTM and CDR2 ANQGSEA. With 2 bases clipped from V and 1 base from J, the junction kept 7 bases outside the gene matches. The CDR3 has 15 residues. CDR3 protein: CSVEWGSGGSYEQYF. In DNA, the CDR3 is TGCAGCGTTGAATGGGGCTCGGGAGGGTCCTACGAGCAGTACTTC.

This clonotype was picked up one time. V usage is TRBV6-4 and J usage is TRBJ2-5, with TRBD1 matching 7 bases. This CDR3 spans 15 amino acids. Germline V CDR1 and CDR2: MRHNA, SNTAGT. Unmatched junction bases numbered 17, after V lost 5 bases and J lost 11 bases. The DNA of the CDR3 is TGTGCCAGCAGTAAGGAGACAGGGCTATCCAATGAGCAGTACTTC. Translation: CASSKETGLSNEQYF.

This clonotype was seen a handful of times. This chain connects TRBV29-1 to TRBJ2-5; D not certain. The CDR3 has 13 residues. Per the germline V gene, CDR1 is SQVTM and CDR2 is ANQGSEA. V gave up 6 bases and J gave up 1 base, with 12 bases separating them. This CDR3 reads CSVAWTVQETQYF. The CDR3 DNA sequence: TGCAGCGTCGCATGGACGGTCCAAGAGACCCAGTACTTC.

This clonotype appeared a few times. This chain joins TRBV11-2 and TRBJ2-7; 8 nucleotides align to TRBD1. This CDR3 has 15 residues. Losses at the gene ends were 4 bases for V and 2 bases for J; bases not matched to a gene: 7. Germline V gene data show CDR1 as SGHAT and CDR2 as FQNNGV. CDR3 residues: CASSSQQGGAYEQYF. Written as DNA, the CDR3 is TGTGCCAGCAGCTCCCAACAGGGGGGAGCCTACGAGCAGTACTTC.

The genes are TRBV20-1 and TRBJ1-1, with TRBD1 identical over 10 bases. CDR3 length: 13 residues. Looked up from germline, CDR1 is DFQATT and CDR2 is SNEGSKA (reference sequence). CDR3: CSVDRGMNTEAFF. The CDR3 DNA reads as TGCAGCGTGGACAGGGGGATGAACACTGAAGCTTTCTTT.

Many counts were recorded for this clonotype. The rearrangement uses TRBV4-3 and TRBJ2-1, with TRBD2 matching over 9 bases. The CDR3 has 16 amino acids. The germline V gene encodes CDR1 LGHNA and CDR2 YSLEER. V shed 0 bases and J 4 bases; nucleotides not matched to a gene: 4. CDR3: CASSQEPSGAYNEQFF. DNA for the CDR3: TGCGCCAGCAGCCAAGAACCTAGCGGGGCTTACAATGAGCAGTTCTTC.

This chain links TRBV12-3 or TRBV12-4 with TRBJ1-3, with TRBD1 as a possible D gene (5 bases). V was clipped by 6 bases and J by 2 bases, with 14 bases between them. CDR3 length: 15 amino acids. The CDR3 bases are TGTGCCAGCAGCATCACCGGGACCGCTGGAAACACCATATATTTT. The encoded protein is CASSITGTAGNTIYF.

V is TRBV2 and J is TRBJ2-5; D is possibly TRBD2 (5 bases). The CDR3 is made up of 14 amino acids. Per germline, CDR1 SNHLY and CDR2 FYNNEI. The V end was cut by 11 bases, the J end by 2 bases, with 18 bases between. The CDR3 region has the DNA TGTGCCGCTATCAGAGTGGAGGATCAAGAGACCCAGTACTTC. This translates into CAAIRVEDQETQYF.

This rearrangement joins TRBV7-2 to TRBJ2-3; no clear D. The CDR3 runs to 14 residues. Germline loops: CDR1 SGHTA, CDR2 FQGNSA. V gave up 5 bases and J gave up 2 bases, with 11 bases separating them. As DNA, the CDR3 is TGTGCCAGCAGCCCGCCACCCCTCACAGATACGCAGTATTTT. This encodes CASSPPPLTDTQYF.

This clonotype was detected a few times. This chain connects TRBV7-9 to TRBJ2-5; TRBD1 matches at 8 bases. This CDR3 region has 15 residues. Germline V gene sequence: CDR1 SEHNR, CDR2 FQNEAQ (reference sequence). V lost 5 bases, J lost 5 bases, and 10 bases stayed unmatched. For the CDR3, the DNA is TGTGCCAGCAGCGCCCGACAGGGGAGTCGGGAGACCCAGTACTTC. This translates into CASSARQGSRETQYF.

To note about this clonotype: Germline and junction disagree at one end, which may indicate a read error. The chain uses TRBV20-1 and TRBJ1-6; D call uncertain. The germline CDR1 and CDR2 sequences are DFQATT and SNEGSKA (reference sequence). This CDR3 region has 13 residues. The CDR3 sequence is CSASLSSNSPLHF. CDR3 DNA sequence: TGCAGTGCTAGCCTGTCCTCTAATTCACCCCTCCACTTT.